This T cell receptor beta chain was sequenced for a study of patients and donors after allogeneic stem cell transplantation. This clonotype turned up a few times. Using its own MiXCR run on the RT-PCR reads, TCRdb lists one record per CDR3 protein. Of fewer than 75,000 distinct CDR3 sequences detected, 13% appear once; the ten largest clones hold about a third. Source material: blood, either unsorted or a sorted T cell fraction (not recorded which). This TCR was sampled from a human donor who was either an allogeneic HSCT recipient or a stem cell or donor lymphocyte infusion donor (not recorded which). It is not recorded whose cells these are; they may come from a transplant donor.

CDR3 protein: CASSQDPGELFF. CDR3 coding DNA: TGTGCCAGCAGCCAAGATCCCGGGGAGCTGTTTTTT. The gene calls are TRBV3-1 and TRBJ2-2; D gene unclear. The V end lost 0 bases, the J end lost 6 bases, and 2 bases lay between the germline ends. Germline loops: CDR1 LGHDT, CDR2 YNNKEL (reference sequence). This CDR3 contains 12 residues.